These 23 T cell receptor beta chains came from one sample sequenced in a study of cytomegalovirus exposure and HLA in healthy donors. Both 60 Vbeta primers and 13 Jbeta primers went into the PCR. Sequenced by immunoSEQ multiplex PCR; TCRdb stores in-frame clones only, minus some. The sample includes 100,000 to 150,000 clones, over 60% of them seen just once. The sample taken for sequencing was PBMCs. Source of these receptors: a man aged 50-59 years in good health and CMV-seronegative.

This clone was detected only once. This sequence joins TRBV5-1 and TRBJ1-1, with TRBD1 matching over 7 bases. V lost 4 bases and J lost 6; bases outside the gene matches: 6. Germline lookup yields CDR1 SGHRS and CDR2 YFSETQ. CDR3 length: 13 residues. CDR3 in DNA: TGCGCCAGCAGCCGGGGACAGACCGCTGAAGCTTTCTTT. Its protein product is CASSRGQTAEAFF.

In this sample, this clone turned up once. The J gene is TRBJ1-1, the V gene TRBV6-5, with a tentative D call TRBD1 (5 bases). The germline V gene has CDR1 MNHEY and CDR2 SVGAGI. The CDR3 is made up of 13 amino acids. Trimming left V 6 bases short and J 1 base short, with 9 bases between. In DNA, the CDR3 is TGTGCCAGCAGCCAGACAGCGAACACTGAAGCTTTCTTT. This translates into CASSQTANTEAFF.

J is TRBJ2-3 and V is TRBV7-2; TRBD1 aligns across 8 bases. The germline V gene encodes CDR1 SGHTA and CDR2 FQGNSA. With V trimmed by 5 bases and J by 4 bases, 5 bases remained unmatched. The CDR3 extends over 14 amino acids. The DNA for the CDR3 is TGTGCCAGCAGCAGGGACAGGACCGCAGATACGCAGTATTTT. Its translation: CASSRDRTADTQYF.

The CDR3: CASSLRQGPDTQYF. CDR3 DNA sequence: TGTGCCAGCAGCTTACGACAGGGACCAGATACGCAGTATTTT. This chain connects TRBV7-2 to TRBJ2-3, with 7 bases aligning to TRBD1. CDR1 is SGHTA, CDR2 FQGNSA, per germline. This CDR3 has 14 amino acids. The trim removed 2 bases at V and 4 bases at J, leaving 3 bases unmatched.

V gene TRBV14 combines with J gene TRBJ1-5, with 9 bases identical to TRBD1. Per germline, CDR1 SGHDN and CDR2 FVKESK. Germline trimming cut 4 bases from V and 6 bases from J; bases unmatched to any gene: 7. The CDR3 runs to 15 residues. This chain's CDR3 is CASSPGQGISQPQHF. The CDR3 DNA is TGTGCCAGCAGCCCAGGACAGGGGATCTCTCAGCCCCAGCATTTT. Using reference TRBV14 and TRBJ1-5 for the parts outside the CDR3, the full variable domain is EAGVTQFPSHSVIEKGQTVTLRCDPISGHDNLYWYRRVMGKEIKFLLHFVKESKQDESGMPNNRFLAERTGGTYSTLKVQPAELEDSGVYFCASSPGQGISQPQHFGDGTRLSIL.

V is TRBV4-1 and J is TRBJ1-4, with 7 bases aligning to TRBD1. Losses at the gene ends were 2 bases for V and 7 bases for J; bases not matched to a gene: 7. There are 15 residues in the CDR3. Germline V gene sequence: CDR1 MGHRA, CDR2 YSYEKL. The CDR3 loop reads CASSQTGVGTEKLFF. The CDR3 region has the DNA TGCGCCAGCAGCCAAACAGGGGTCGGGACTGAAAAACTGTTTTTT.

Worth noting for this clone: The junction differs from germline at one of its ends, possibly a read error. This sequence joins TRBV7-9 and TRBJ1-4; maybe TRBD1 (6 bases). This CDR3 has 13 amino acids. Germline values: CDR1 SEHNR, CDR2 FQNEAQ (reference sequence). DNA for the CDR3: TGTTCCAGCACGGACAGCACTAATGAAAAACTGTTTTTT. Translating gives CSSTDSTNEKLFF.

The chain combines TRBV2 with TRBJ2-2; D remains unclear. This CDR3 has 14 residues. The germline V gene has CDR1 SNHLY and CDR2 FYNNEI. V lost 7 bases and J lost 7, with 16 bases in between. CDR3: CASIGQALSGELFF. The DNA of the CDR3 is TGTGCCAGCATTGGGCAGGCTTTAAGCGGGGAGCTGTTTTTT.

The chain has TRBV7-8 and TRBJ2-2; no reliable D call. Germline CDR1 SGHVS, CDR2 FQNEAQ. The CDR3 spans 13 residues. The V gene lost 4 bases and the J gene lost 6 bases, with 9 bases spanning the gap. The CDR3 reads CASSYTVAGELFF. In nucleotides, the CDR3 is TGTGCCAGCAGCTATACTGTCGCCGGGGAGCTGTTTTTT.

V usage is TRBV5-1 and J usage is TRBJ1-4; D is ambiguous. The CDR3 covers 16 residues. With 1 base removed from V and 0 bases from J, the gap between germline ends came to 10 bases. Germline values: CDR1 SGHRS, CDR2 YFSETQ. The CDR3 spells CASSLIVSATNEKLFF. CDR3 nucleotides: TGCGCCAGCAGCTTGATAGTTTCTGCAACTAATGAAAAACTGTTTTTT.

The DNA for the CDR3 is TGCGCCAGCAGCCAAGCCTCTCCTAGCGGGGGTTTTTATGAGCAGTTCTTC. This encodes CASSQASPSGGFYEQFF. The V gene is TRBV4-1, the J gene TRBJ2-1, with 10 bases that match TRBD2. This CDR3 region has 17 residues. CDR1 MGHRA and CDR2 YSYEKL come from the germline V gene. V was clipped by 1 base and J by 8 bases; unmatched bases: 11.

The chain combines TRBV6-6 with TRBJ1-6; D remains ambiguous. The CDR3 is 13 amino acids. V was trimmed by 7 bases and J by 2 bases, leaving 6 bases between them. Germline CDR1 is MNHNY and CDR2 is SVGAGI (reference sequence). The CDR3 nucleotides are TGTGCCAGCACCGGGACCTATAATTCACCCCTCCACTTT. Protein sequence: CASTGTYNSPLHF.

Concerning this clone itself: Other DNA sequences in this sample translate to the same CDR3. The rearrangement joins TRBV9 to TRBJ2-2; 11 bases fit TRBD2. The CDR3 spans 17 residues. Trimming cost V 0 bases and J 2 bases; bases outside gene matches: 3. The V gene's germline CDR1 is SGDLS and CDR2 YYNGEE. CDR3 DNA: TGTGCCAGCAGCGTAGAACTAGCGGGGGCTAACACCGGGGAGCTGTTTTTT. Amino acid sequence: CASSVELAGANTGELFF.

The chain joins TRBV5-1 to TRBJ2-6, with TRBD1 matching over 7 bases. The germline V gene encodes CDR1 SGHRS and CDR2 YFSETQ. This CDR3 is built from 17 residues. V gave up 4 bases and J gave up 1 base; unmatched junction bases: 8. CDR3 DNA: TGCGCCAGCAGCCCAGAGACAGGGTCGTCTGGGGCCAACGTCCTGACTTTC. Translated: CASSPETGSSGANVLTF.

Here the CDR3 DNA reads TGTGCCAGCAGTCAACCCGGACAGGCGGTAGATACGCAGTATTTT. This gives the protein CASSQPGQAVDTQYF. The V and J genes are TRBV5-4 and TRBJ2-3; 7 bases line up with TRBD1. The CDR3 consists of 15 residues. Germline V gene data show CDR1 as SGHNT and CDR2 as YYREEE (reference sequence). Trimming took 5 bases from V and 5 from J; bases not matched to a gene: 11.

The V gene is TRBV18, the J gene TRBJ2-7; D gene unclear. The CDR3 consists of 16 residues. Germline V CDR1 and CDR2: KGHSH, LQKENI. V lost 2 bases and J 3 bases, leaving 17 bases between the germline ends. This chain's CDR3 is CASSPSSAEAYYEQYF. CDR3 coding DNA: TGTGCCAGCTCACCAAGCAGTGCAGAGGCTTACTACGAGCAGTACTTC. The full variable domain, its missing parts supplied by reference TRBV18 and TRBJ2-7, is NAGVMQNPRHLVRRRGQEARLRCSPMKGHSHVYWYRQLPEEGLKFMVYLQKENIIDESGMPKERFSAEFPKEGPSILRIQQVVRGDSAAYFCASSPSSAEAYYEQYFGPGTRLTVT.

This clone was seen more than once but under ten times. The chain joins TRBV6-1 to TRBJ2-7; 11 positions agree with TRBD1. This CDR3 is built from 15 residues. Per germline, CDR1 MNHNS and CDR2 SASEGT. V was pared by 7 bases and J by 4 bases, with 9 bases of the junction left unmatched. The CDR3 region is CASNPGQGGAYEQYV. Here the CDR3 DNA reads TGTGCCAGCAACCCGGGACAGGGGGGCGCATACGAGCAGTACGTC.

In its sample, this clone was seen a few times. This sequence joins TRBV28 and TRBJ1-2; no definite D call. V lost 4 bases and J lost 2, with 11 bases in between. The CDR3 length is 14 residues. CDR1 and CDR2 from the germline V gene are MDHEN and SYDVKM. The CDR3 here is CASSSSTLNYGYTF. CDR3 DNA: TGTGCCAGCAGTTCTTCCACCCTAAACTATGGCTACACCTTC.

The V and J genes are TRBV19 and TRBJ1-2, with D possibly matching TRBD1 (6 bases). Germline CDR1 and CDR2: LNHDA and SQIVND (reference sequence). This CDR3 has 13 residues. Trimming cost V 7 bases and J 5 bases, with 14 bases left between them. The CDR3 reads CASNEQGRYGYTF. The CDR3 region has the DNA TGTGCCAGTAATGAACAGGGAAGGTATGGCTACACCTTC.

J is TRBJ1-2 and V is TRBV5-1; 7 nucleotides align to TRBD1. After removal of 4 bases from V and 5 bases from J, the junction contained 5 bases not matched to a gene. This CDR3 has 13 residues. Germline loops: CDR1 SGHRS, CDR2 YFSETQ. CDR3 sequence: CASSPGGTYGYTF. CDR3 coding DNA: TGCGCCAGCAGCCCAGGGGGGACTTATGGCTACACCTTC.

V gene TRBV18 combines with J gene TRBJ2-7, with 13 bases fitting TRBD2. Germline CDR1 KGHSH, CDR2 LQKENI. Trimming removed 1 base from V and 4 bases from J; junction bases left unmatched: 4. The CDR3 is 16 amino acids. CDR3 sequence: CASSPQTTSGGYEQYV. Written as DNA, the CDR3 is TGTGCCAGCTCACCACAAACGACTAGCGGGGGGTACGAGCAGTACGTC.

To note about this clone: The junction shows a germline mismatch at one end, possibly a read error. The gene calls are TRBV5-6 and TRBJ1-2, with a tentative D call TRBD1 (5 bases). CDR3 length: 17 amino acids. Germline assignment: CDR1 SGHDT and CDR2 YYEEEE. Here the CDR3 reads CASRLGVGRALGYGYTF. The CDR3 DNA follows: TGTGCCAGCAGATTGGGAGTAGGCAGGGCCCTCGGCTATGGCTACACCTTC.

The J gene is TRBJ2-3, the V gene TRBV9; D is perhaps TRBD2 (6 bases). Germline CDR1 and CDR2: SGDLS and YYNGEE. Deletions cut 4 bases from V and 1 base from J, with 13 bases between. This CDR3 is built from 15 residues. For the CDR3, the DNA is TGTGCCAGCAGCTCCTGGGGCGGGGGCACAGATACGCAGTATTTT. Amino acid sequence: CASSSWGGGTDTQYF.